A selection of T cell receptor beta chains follows, all from one sample in a study of cytomegalovirus exposure and HLA in healthy donors. Using immunoSEQ multiplex PCR, the repertoire was profiled, and TCRdb retains in-frame clones only, with some absent. Among around 170,000 clones, around three quarters were seen once, and the ten largest hold 1%. Sequencing was carried out using PBMCs. Source of these receptors: a woman in her fifties or sixties in good health and CMV-seropositive. Both conserved end residues are part of each CDR3. The order of the fields is clone size, J gene, V gene, D gene, CDR3 protein, CDR3 DNA. D genes are given only for firm matches. The size field is filled for only some rows; it gives once, few, many or a size class.

few	TRBJ2-1	TRBV19	NA	CASSRTNPPNNEQFF	TGTGCCAGTAGTAGGACTAACCCACCCAACAATGAGCAGTTCTTC
NA	TRBJ2-4	TRBV4-3	TRBD1	CASSPSGQGALHIQYF	TGCGCCAGCAGCCCTTCAGGCCAGGGGGCTTTGCACATTCAGTACTTC
NA	TRBJ1-2	TRBV6-6	NA	CASRQGGANYGYTF	TGTGCCAGCAGACAGGGAGGGGCTAACTATGGCTACACCTTC
NA	TRBJ2-7	TRBV10-3	TRBD2	CAISEAKREREQYF	TGTGCCATCAGTGAGGCAAAGCGGGAGCGGGAGCAGTACTTC
once	TRBJ2-2	TRBV19	NA	CASSSLRLTNTGELFF	TGTGCCAGTAGTTCCCTTCGACTAACGAACACCGGGGAGCTGTTTTTT
NA	TRBJ1-2	TRBV4-3	NA	CASSPSPEDGGAFGYTF	TGCGCCAGCAGCCCCAGCCCGGAGGACGGGGGGGCTTTCGGCTACACCTTC
once	TRBJ1-2	TRBV28	NA	CASSPLILESYGYTF	TGTGCCAGCAGCCCCCTTATATTGGAGTCCTATGGCTACACCTTC
NA	TRBJ1-1	TRBV7-9	NA	CASSLDMNTEAFF	TGTGCCAGCAGCTTGGACATGAACACTGAAGCTTTCTTT
NA	TRBJ1-6	TRBV18	TRBD1	CASSPYRGRADSPLHF	TGTGCCAGCTCACCTTACAGGGGGCGCGCAGATTCACCCCTCCACTTT
NA	TRBJ2-3	TRBV9	TRBD2	CASSDRLAGGSTDTQYF	TGTGCCAGCAGCGACCGACTAGCGGGAGGGAGCACAGATACGCAGTATTTT
once	TRBJ2-1	TRBV18	TRBD1	CASSLRQGDYNEQFF	TGTGCCAGCTCACTGAGACAGGGGGATTACAATGAGCAGTTCTTC
NA	TRBJ1-2	TRBV6-6	NA	CASLKGGVYNYGYTF	TGTGCCAGCCTCAAGGGGGGGGTTTATAACTATGGCTACACCTTC
NA	TRBJ1-5	TRBV6-5	NA	CASGKGSTGQPQHF	TGTGCCAGCGGAAAGGGGTCGACGGGTCAGCCCCAGCATTTT
few	TRBJ1-5	TRBV7-2	NA	CASSSRRGDQPQHF	TGTGCCAGCAGCTCCCGACGGGGGGATCAGCCCCAGCATTTT
NA	TRBJ1-2	TRBV29-1	NA	CSAIEALGGGPFNYGYTF	TGCAGCGCCATTGAGGCCTTAGGGGGGGGTCCCTTTAACTATGGCTACACCTTC
NA	TRBJ1-2	TRBV18	NA	CASSPPGKPMNYGYTF	TGTGCCAGCTCACCCCCCGGGAAGCCAATGAACTATGGCTACACCTTC
NA	TRBJ1-1	TRBV7-9	NA	CASSLLGGNTEAFF	TGTGCCAGCAGCTTATTAGGAGGGAACACTGAAGCTTTCTTT